The clone carrying this T cell receptor (beta chain) occurred a few times. Its antigen remains unidentified. This entry is derived from a study of blood T cells in healthy people across ages. General study findings and limits: Diversity of TCR beta per million T cells declined in a roughly linear way with age.

Germline CDR1 and CDR2: DFQATT and SNEGSKA (reference sequence). Trimming removed 6 bases at V and 0 bases at J, with 14 bases between. The CDR3 contains 14 residues. Primers used in a second PCR of about 7 to 12 cycles were a sample-barcoded 5' primer and a J-beta primer mix. Each cDNA molecule was tagged by a template-switch adaptor with 12 random nucleotides. TCRdb called the 5' RACE reads again in MiXCR, with one record for every CDR3 protein. Here the sample spans about 1.5 million distinct CDR3 sequences, about 45% being singletons. The chain links TRBV20-1 to TRBJ2-5, with D perhaps TRBD2 (7 bases). This TCR was sampled from a woman under 30 in good health. The sequenced sample was blood. The CDR3, as DNA: TGCAGTGCAGGGGGGGGGAACTACCAAGAGACCCAGTACTTC. Its translation: CSAGGGNYQETQYF.